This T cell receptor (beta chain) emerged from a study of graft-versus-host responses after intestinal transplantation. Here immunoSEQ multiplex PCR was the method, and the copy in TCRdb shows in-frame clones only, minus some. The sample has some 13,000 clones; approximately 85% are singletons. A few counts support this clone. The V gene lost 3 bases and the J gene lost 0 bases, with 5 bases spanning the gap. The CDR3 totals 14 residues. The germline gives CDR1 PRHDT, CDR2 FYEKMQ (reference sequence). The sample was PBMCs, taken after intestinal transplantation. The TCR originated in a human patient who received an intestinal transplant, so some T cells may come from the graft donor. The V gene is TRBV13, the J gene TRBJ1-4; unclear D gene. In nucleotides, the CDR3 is TGTGCCAGCAGCTTGTTGGCAACTAATGAAAAACTGTTTTTT. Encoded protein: CASSLLATNEKLFF.